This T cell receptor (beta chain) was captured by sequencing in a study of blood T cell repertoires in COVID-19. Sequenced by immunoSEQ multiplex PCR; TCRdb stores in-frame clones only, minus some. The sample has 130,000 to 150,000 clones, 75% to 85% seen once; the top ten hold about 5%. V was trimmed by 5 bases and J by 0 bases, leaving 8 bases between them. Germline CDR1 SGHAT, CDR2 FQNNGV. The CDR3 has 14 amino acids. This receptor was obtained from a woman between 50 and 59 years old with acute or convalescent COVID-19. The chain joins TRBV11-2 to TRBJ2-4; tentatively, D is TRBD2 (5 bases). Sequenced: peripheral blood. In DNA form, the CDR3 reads TGTGCCAGCAGCCCCCGGGGAGCCAAAAACATTCAGTACTTC. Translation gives CASSPRGAKNIQYF.